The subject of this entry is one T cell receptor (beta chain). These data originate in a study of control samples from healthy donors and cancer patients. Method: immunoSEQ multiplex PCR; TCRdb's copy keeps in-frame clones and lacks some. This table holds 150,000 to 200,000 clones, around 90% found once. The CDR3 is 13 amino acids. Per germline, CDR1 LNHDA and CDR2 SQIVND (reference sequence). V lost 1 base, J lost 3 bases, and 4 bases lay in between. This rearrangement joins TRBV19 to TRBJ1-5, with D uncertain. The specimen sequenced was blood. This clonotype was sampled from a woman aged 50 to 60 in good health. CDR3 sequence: CASSIGFNQPQHF. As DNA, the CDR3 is TGTGCCAGTAGTATAGGCTTCAATCAGCCCCAGCATTTT.